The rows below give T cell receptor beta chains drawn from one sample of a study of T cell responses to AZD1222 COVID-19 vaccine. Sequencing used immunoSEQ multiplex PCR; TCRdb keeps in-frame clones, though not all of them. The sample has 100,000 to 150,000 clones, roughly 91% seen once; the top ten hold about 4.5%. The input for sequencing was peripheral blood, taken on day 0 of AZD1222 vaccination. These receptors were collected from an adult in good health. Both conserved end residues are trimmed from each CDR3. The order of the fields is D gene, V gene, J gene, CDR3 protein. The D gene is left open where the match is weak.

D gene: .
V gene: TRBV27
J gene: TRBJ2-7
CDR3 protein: ASSFWGYEQY

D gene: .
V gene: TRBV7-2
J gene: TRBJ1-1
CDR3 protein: ASSHNLQGEAF

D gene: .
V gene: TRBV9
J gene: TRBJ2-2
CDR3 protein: ASSAVLGELF

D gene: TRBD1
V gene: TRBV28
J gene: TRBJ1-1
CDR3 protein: ASRPGGATEAF

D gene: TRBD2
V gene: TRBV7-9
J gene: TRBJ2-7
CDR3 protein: ASSLGVAGFVEQY

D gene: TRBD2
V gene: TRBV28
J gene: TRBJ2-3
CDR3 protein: ASGTSGGAIGTQY

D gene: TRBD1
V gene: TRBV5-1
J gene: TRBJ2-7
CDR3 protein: ASSSWDRGYEQY

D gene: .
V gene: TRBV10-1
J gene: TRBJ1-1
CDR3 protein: ASSEGGRGRRNTEAF

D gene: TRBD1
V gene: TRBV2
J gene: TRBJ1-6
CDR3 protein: ASNGQGNSPLH

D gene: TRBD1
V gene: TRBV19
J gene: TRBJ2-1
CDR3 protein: ASSADRAKYNEQF

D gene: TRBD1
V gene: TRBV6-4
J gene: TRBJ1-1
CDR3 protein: ASSLEGANTEAF

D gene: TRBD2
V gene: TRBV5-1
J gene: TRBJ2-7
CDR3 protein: ASSTQPGLVGTQQY

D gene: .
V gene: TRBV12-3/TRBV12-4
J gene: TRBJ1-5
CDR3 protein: ASSLSRLQPQH

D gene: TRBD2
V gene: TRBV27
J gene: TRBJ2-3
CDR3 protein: ASSSSAGAGMNTQY

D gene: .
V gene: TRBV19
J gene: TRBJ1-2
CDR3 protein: ASSIVQAYGYT

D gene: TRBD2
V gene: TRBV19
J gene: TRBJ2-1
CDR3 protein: ASSSSGGGYNEQF

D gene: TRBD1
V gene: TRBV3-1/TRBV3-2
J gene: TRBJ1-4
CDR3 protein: PSRGREI

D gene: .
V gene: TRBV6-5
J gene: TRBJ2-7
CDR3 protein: ASRPTRGSTYEQY

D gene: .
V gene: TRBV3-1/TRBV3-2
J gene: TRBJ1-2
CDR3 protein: ASREGMGYGYT

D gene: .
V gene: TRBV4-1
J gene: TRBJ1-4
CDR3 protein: ASSQVIGEKLF

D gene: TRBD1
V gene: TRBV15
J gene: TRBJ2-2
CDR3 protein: ATSRGRATGAGTGELF

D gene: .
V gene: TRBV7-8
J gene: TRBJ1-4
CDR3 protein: ASSRGAGEKLF

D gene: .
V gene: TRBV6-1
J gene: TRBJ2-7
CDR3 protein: ASSEGGDGLSYEQY

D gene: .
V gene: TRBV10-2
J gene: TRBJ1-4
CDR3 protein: ASSGVSISVGANEKLF

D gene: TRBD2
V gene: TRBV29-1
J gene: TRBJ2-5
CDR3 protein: SVESLAGEGTQY

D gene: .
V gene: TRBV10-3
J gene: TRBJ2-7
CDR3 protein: AISPSRREQY

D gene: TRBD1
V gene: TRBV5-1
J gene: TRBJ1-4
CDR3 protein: ASSLSGTANEKLF

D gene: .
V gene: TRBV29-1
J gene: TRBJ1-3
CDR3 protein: SGRDFGNTIY

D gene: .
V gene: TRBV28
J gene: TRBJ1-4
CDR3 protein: ASSSDGYATNEKLF

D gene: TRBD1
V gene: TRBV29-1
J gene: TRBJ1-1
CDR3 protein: SVAGTGAGTEAF

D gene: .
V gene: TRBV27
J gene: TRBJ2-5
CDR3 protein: ASSLSFLADSTQY

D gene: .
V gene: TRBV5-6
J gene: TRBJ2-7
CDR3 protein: ASSFETGGPYEQY

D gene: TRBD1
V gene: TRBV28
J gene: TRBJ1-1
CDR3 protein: ASSLPGQGINTEAF

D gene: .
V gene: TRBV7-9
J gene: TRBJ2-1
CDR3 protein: ASSSGTLYNEQF

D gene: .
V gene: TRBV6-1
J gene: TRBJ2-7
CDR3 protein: ASSERGRDPYEQY

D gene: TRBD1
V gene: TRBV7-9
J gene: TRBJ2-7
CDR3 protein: ASSIGTGYDYEQY

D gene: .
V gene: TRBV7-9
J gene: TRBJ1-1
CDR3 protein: ASSLVFGDNTEAF

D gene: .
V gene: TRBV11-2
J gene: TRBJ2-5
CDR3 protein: ASSPAGKQETQY

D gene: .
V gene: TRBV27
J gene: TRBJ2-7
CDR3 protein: ASSPTGYEQY

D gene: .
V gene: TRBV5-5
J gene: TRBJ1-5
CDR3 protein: ASSLAPSNQPQH

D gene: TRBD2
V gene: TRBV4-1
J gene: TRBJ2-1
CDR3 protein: ASSQLTLANEQF

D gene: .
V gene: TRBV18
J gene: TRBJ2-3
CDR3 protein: ASSPPSGVTDTQY

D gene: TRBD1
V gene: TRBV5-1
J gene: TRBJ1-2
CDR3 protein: ASSSPTGQGLFVDGYT